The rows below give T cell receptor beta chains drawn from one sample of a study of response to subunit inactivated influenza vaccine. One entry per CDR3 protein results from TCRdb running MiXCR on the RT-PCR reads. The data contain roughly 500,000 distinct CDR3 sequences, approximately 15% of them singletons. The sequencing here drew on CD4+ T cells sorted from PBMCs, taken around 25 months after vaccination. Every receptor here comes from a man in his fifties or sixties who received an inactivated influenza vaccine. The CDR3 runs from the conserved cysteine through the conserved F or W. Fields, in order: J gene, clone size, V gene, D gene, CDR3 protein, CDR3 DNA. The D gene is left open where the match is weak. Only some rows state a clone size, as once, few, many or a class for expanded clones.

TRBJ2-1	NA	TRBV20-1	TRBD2	CSATSGRADNEQFF	TGCAGTGCTACTAGCGGGAGGGCCGACAATGAGCAGTTCTTC
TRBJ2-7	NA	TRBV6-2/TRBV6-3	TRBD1	CASRPNRGTYEQYF	TGTGCCAGCAGACCGAACAGGGGCACCTACGAGCAGTACTTC
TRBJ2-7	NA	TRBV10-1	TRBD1	CASSRTGGHEQYF	TGCGCCAGCTCCAGGACAGGGGGTCACGAGCAGTACTTC
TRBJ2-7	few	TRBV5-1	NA	CASSLVSGPSEQYF	TGCGCCAGCAGCTTGGTATCTGGTCCCTCCGAGCAGTACTTC
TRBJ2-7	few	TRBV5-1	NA	CASSTGSSAEQYF	TGCGCCAGCAGCACAGGATCTAGCGCCGAGCAGTACTTC
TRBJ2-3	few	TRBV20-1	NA	CSGHGTPITDTQYF	TGCAGTGGGCACGGGACTCCTATCACAGATACGCAGTATTTT
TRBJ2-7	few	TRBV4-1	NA	CASSQAGMRQLSYEQYF	TGCGCCAGCAGCCAAGCGGGCATGCGTCAACTCTCCTACGAGCAGTACTTC
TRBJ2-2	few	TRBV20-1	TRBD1	CSARGNRGGNTGELFF	TGCAGTGCTAGAGGAAACAGGGGCGGGAACACCGGGGAGCTGTTTTTT
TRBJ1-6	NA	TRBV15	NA	CATSRAENSPLHF	TGTGCCACCAGCAGAGCGGAGAATTCACCCCTCCACTTT
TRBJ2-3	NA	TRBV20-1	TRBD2	CSARPLAGENLFFTDTQYF	TGCAGTGCTAGACCCCTAGCGGGCGAGAATTTATTTTTTACAGATACGCAGTATTTT
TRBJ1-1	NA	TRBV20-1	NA	CSARDHSRGGTEAFF	TGCAGTGCTAGAGATCATAGCAGGGGTGGTACTGAAGCTTTCTTT
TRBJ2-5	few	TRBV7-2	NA	CASSLAVLETQYF	TGTGCCAGCAGCTTAGCAGTTTTAGAGACCCAGTACTTC
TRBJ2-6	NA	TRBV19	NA	CASSIGSSGANVLTF	TGTGCCAGTAGTATTGGTAGCTCTGGGGCCAACGTCCTGACTTTC
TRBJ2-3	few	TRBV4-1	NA	CASSQKAARTDTQYF	TGCGCCAGCAGCCAAAAAGCGGCGCGCACAGATACGCAGTATTTT
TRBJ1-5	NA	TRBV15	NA	CATSRKGETGNQPQHF	TGTGCCACCAGCAGAAAAGGGGAAACGGGCAATCAGCCCCAGCATTTT
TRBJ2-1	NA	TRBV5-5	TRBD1	CASSTGTGGPYNEQFF	TGTGCCAGCAGCACCGGGACAGGGGGCCCCTACAATGAGCAGTTCTTC
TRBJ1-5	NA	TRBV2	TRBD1	CASSRDRGPLSNQPQHF	TGTGCCAGCAGCCGGGACAGGGGGCCCCTTAGCAATCAGCCCCAGCATTTT
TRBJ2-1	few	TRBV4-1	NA	CASSQGAAFPYNEQFF	TGCGCCAGCAGCCAAGGAGCGGCATTTCCCTACAATGAGCAGTTCTTC
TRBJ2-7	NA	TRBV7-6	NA	CASSLVRGASYEQYF	TGTGCCAGCAGCTTAGTCCGGGGGGCGAGCTACGAGCAGTACTTC
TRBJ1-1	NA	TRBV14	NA	CASSRDSGVNTEAFF	TGTGCCAGCAGCCGAGACTCGGGAGTGAACACTGAAGCTTTCTTT
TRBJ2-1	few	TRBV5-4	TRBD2	CASSLGLAGKEQFF	TGTGCCAGCAGCTTGGGCCTAGCGGGGAAGGAGCAGTTCTTC
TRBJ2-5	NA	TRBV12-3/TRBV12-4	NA	CASSLLRVGTQYF	TGTGCCAGCAGTTTATTAAGGGTAGGGACCCAGTACTTC
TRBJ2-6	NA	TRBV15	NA	CATSRDSVYSGANVLTF	TGTGCCACCAGCAGAGATTCGGTGTACTCTGGGGCCAACGTCCTGACTTTC
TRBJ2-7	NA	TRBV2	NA	CASIGVNFYEQYF	TGTGCCAGCATCGGGGTAAATTTCTACGAGCAGTACTTC
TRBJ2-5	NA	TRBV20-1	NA	CSARGQYQETQYF	TGCAGTGCTAGAGGGCAGTATCAGGAGACCCAGTACTTC
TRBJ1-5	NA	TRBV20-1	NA	CSARRFGQPQHF	TGCAGTGCTAGAAGGTTCGGTCAGCCCCAGCATTTT
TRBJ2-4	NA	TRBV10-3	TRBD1	CAVDRETNIQYF	TGTGCCGTCGACAGGGAGACAAACATTCAGTACTTC
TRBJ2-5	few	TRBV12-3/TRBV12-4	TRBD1	CASSTRVGTEETQYF	TGTGCCAGCAGTACCCGGGTAGGGACAGAAGAGACCCAGTACTTC
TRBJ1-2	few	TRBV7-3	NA	CASSSDGYDGYTF	TGTGCCAGCAGCTCCGACGGGTACGATGGCTACACCTTC
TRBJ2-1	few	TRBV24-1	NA	CATSDPGRSPGNEQFF	TGTGCCACCAGTGATCCTGGCAGGAGTCCGGGGAATGAGCAGTTCTTC
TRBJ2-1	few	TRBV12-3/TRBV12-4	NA	CASRYGSDYNEQFF	TGTGCCAGCAGATACGGGTCGGATTACAATGAGCAGTTCTTC
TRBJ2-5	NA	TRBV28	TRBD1	CASRNRGGKETQYF	TGTGCCAGCAGGAACAGGGGCGGAAAAGAGACCCAGTACTTC
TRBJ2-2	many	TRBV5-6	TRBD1	CASSLEDRDVGELFF	TGTGCCAGCAGCTTGGAGGACAGGGATGTCGGGGAGCTGTTTTTT
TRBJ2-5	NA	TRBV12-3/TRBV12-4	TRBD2	CASRKAGLETQYF	TGTGCCAGCAGGAAAGCGGGATTGGAGACCCAGTACTTC
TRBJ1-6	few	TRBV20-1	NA	CSARDLRTVSNSPLHF	TGCAGTGCTAGAGATCTGAGGACAGTGAGTAATTCACCCCTCCACTTT
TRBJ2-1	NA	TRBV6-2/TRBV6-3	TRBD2	CASSYSRTELWTSDYNEQFF	TGTGCCAGCAGTTACTCTAGGACAGAGTTATGGACTAGCGACTACAATGAGCAGTTCTTC
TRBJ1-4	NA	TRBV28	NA	CASSLGLTRGEKLFF	TGTGCCAGCAGTTTAGGGTTGACCCGTGGTGAAAAACTGTTTTTT
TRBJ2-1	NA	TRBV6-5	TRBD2	CASSYLAGALNEQFF	TGTGCCAGCAGTTACCTAGCGGGAGCCCTGAACGAGCAGTTCTTC
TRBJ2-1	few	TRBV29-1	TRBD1	CSVGRGLGNEQFF	TGCAGCGTTGGAAGGGGGCTTGGCAATGAGCAGTTCTTC
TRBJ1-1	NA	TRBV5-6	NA	CASSLSAGEAFF	TGTGCCAGCAGCTTGTCGGCAGGAGAAGCTTTCTTT
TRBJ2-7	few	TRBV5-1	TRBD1	CASSLVGTGHEQYF	TGCGCCAGCAGCTTGGTCGGGACAGGGCACGAGCAGTACTTC
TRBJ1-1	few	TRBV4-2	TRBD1	CASSQAVSPGTGGEEAFF	TGTGCCAGCAGCCAAGCAGTTTCCCCCGGGACAGGGGGTGAAGAAGCTTTCTTT
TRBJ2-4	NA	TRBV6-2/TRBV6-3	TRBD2	CASNELAEGNIQYF	TGTGCCAGCAACGAACTAGCGGAAGGAAATATTCAGTACTTC
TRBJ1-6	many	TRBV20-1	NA	CSASVNRLYNSPLHF	TGCAGTGCTAGTGTTAACCGGCTATATAATTCACCCCTCCACTTT
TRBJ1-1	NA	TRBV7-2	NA	CASSPQQGLTEAFF	TGTGCCAGCAGCCCCCAACAGGGACTGACTGAAGCTTTCTTT
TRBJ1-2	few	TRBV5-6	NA	CASSLPPNNYGYTF	TGTGCCAGCAGCTTACCTCCCAATAACTATGGCTACACCTTC
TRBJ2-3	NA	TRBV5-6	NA	CASSYQRQDTQYF	TGTGCCAGCAGCTACCAACGGCAAGATACGCAGTATTTT
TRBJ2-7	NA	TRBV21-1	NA	CASSKWGSPNYEQYF	TGTGCCAGCAGCAAATGGGGGAGCCCAAACTACGAGCAGTACTTC
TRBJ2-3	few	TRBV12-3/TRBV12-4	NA	CASSLLGGDTQYF	TGTGCCAGCAGTTTATTGGGAGGAGATACGCAGTATTTT
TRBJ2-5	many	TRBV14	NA	CASSQIGRGTQYF	TGTGCCAGCAGCCAAATTGGACGGGGGACCCAGTACTTC
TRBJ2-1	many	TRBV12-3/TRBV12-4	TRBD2	CASSRTSGGNEQFF	TGTGCCAGCAGTCGTACTAGCGGAGGGAATGAGCAGTTCTTC
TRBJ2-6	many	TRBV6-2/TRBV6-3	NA	CASSQSGANVLTF	TGTGCCAGCAGCCAGTCTGGGGCCAACGTCCTGACTTTC
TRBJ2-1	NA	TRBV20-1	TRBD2	CSALPSGRRNEQFF	TGCAGTGCCCTCCCCAGCGGGAGACGGAATGAGCAGTTCTTC
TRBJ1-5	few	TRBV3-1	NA	CASSQSFGSNQPQHF	TGTGCCAGCAGCCAATCCTTTGGGAGCAATCAGCCCCAGCATTTT
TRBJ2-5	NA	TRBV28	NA	CASSPLTSTETQYF	TGTGCCAGCAGTCCCCTGACTAGTACCGAGACCCAGTACTTC
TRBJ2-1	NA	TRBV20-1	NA	CSARRHLKRRNEQFF	TGCAGTGCTAGACGACACCTAAAACGGAGGAATGAGCAGTTCTTC
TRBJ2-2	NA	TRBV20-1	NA	CSASVQANTGELFF	TGCAGTGCTAGTGTTCAAGCGAACACCGGGGAGCTGTTTTTT
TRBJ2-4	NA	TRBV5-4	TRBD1	CASSYGQGAKNIQYF	TGTGCCAGCAGCTACGGACAGGGGGCCAAAAACATTCAGTACTTC
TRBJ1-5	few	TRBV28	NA	CASSYGQPAQPQHF	TGTGCCAGCAGTTATGGACAGCCCGCTCAGCCCCAGCATTTT
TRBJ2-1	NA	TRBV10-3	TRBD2	CAISIGTSGPYNEQFF	TGTGCCATCAGCATAGGGACTAGCGGGCCGTACAATGAGCAGTTCTTC